The rows below give T cell receptor beta chains drawn from one sample of a study of PD-L1 blockade in urothelial cancer. Using immunoSEQ multiplex PCR, the repertoire was profiled, and TCRdb retains in-frame clones only, with some absent. The sample lists just over 50,000 clones; approximately 75% were seen once. Specimen: PBMCs, collected around atezolizumab (anti-PD-L1) treatment. Source of these receptors: a man between 65 and 85 years old with urothelial cancer. Each CDR3 is given with its conserved first and last residue. The order of the fields is J gene, V gene, clone size, D gene, CDR3 protein, CDR3 DNA. The D gene is left open where the match is weak. Size is stated for part of the rows, as once, few or many counts, or as a class when the clone is expanded.

>TRBJ2-2|TRBV28|NA|TRBD1
CASTGGDTGELFF
TGTGCCAGCACAGGGGGCGACACCGGGGAGCTGTTTTTT
>TRBJ1-1|TRBV2|NA|NA
CASSEALQGEAFF
TGTGCCAGCAGTGAAGCGCTTCAGGGGGAAGCTTTCTTT
>TRBJ1-1|TRBV5-1|once|NA
CASSLKARGTEAFF
TGCGCCAGCAGCTTGAAGGCGCGGGGAACTGAAGCTTTCTTT
>TRBJ2-5|TRBV9|NA|NA
CASSMVGASGETQYF
TGTGCCAGCAGCATGGTAGGGGCCTCTGGGGAGACCCAGTACTTC
>TRBJ1-6|TRBV27|NA|NA
CASSLSPGSYNSPLHF
TGTGCCAGCAGTTTATCTCCAGGGTCGTATAATTCACCCCTCCACTTT
>TRBJ2-1|TRBV28|NA|NA
CASRRPGSYNEQFF
TGTGCCAGCCGTCGGCCGGGGTCCTACAATGAGCAGTTCTTC
>TRBJ2-4|TRBV7-2|NA|TRBD2
CASSRGGGQNIQYF
TGTGCCAGCAGCCGCGGGGGGGGACAAAACATTCAGTACTTC
>TRBJ2-4|TRBV19|NA|TRBD2
CASSSLTSGRVGAKNIQYF
TGTGCCAGTAGTTCGTTAACTAGCGGGAGAGTGGGGGCCAAAAACATTCAGTACTTC
>TRBJ2-2|TRBV6-5|NA|NA
CASRLTVGAGELFF
TGTGCCAGCCGCTTAACGGTCGGGGCCGGGGAGCTGTTTTTT
>TRBJ2-5|TRBV29-1|NA|NA
CSVEESLGQTQYF
TGCAGCGTTGAGGAGTCGCTGGGGCAGACCCAGTACTTC
>TRBJ2-3|TRBV11-3|NA|NA
CASSSGISTDTQYF
TGTGCCAGCAGCTCGGGGATTAGCACAGATACGCAGTATTTT
>TRBJ2-4|TRBV6-6|NA|NA
CASSYTRTVSGNIQYF
TGTGCCAGCAGTTACACCCGGACAGTATCTGGAAACATTCAGTACTTC
>TRBJ1-2|TRBV5-4|once|NA
CASSLTGTNYGYTF
TGTGCCAGCAGCTTGACAGGGACTAACTATGGCTACACCTTC
>TRBJ1-2|TRBV18|NA|TRBD1
CASSPGQGDYGYTF
TGTGCCAGCTCACCGGGACAGGGGGACTATGGCTACACCTTC
>TRBJ2-3|TRBV7-8|NA|NA
CASSFSVSVTDTQYF
TGTGCCAGCAGCTTTAGCGTGAGTGTAACAGATACGCAGTATTTT
>TRBJ2-1|TRBV7-9|NA|NA
CASSLGRGARNEQFF
TGTGCCAGCAGCTTGGGACGGGGGGCACGCAATGAGCAGTTCTTC
>TRBJ1-3|TRBV11-1|many|NA
CASSLIFGNTIYF
TGTGCCAGCAGCTTAATCTTTGGAAACACCATATATTTT
>TRBJ1-4|TRBV5-1|NA|TRBD1
CASSSQGAWEKLFF
TGCGCCAGCAGCTCACAGGGGGCCTGGGAAAAACTGTTTTTT